There are a few counts of the clone carrying this T cell receptor (beta chain). Its antigen is unidentified. TCRdb re-called the RT-PCR reads through MiXCR, storing one row per CDR3 protein. This table holds about 800,000 distinct CDR3 sequences, about 20% found once. These data come from a study of response to subunit inactivated influenza vaccine. Regarding the study as a whole: Seasonal influenza vaccination, on each occasion, was suggested by the authors to recruit few new T cells.

This CDR3 has 15 amino acids. Between the trimmed V and J ends, which lost 6 bases and 3 bases, there was a span of 12 bases. This sample comprised PBMCs from blood, obtained roughly 5 days after vaccination. V is TRBV12-3 or TRBV12-4 and J is TRBJ1-6, with D possibly being TRBD1 (5 bases). This clonotype was obtained from a man aged 45-60 years who received an inactivated influenza vaccine. This CDR3 reads CASSPGLRYNSPLHF. Here the CDR3 DNA reads TGTGCCAGCAGCCCAGGGCTACGCTATAATTCACCCCTCCACTTT.